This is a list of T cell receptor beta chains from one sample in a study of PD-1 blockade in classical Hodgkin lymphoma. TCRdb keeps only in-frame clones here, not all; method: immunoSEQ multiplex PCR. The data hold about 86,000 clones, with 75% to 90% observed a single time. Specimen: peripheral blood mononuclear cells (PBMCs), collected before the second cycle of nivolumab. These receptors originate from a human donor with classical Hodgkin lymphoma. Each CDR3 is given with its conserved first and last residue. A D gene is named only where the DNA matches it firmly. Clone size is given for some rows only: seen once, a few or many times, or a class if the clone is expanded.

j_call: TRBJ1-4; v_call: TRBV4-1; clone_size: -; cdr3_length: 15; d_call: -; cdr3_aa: CASSQGGATNEKLFF; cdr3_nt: TGCGCCAGCAGCCAAGGGGGTGCAACTAATGAAAAACTGTTTTTT
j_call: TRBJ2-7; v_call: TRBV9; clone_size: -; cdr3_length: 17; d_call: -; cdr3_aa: CASLTRTGLAASYEQYF; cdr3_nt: TGTGCCAGCCTAACTAGGACAGGACTAGCCGCATCCTACGAGCAGTACTTC
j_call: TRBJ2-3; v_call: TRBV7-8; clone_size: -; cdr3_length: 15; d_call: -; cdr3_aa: CASSDDGASTDTQYF; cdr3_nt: TGTGCCAGCAGCGACGACGGGGCCAGCACAGATACGCAGTATTTT
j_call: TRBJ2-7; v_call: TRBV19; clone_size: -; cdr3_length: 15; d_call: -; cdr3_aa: CASSIAAGNSYEQYF; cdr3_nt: TGTGCCAGTAGTATAGCGGCAGGAAACTCCTACGAGCAGTACTTC
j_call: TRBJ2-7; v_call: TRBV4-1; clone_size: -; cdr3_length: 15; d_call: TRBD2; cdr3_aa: CASSQPGLGSYEQYF; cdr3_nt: TGCGCCAGCAGCCAACCGGGACTAGGGAGCTACGAGCAGTACTTC
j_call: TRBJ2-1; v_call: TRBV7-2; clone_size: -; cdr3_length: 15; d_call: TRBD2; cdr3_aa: CASTTSGGRYNEQFF; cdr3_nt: TGTGCCAGCACCACTAGCGGGGGCCGGTACAATGAGCAGTTCTTC
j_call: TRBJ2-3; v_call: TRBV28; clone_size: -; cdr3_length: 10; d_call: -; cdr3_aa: CASSLYGGYF; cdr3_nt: TGTGCCAGCAGTTTATACGGCGGATATTTT
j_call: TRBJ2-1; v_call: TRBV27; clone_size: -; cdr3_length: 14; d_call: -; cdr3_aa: CASSLSYFYNEQFF; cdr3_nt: TGTGCCAGCAGTTTAAGCTATTTTTACAATGAGCAGTTCTTC
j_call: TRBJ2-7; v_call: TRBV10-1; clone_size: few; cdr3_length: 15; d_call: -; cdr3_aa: CASSEPTILNYEQYF; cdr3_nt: TGCGCCAGCAGTGAGCCGACAATCCTAAACTACGAGCAGTACTTC
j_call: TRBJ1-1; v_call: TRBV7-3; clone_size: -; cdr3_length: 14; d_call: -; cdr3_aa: CASSLMDGSTEAFF; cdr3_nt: TGTGCCAGCAGCTTAATGGACGGTTCCACTGAAGCTTTCTTT
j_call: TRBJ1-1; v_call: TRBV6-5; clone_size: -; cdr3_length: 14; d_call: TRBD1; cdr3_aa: CATREQGGYAEAFF; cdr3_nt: TGTGCCACCCGGGAACAGGGGGGTTACGCTGAAGCTTTCTTT
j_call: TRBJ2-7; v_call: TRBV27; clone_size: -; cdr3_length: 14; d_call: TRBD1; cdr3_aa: CASSPLDRGREQYF; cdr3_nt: TGTGCCAGCAGTCCCTTGGACAGGGGGAGGGAGCAGTACTTC
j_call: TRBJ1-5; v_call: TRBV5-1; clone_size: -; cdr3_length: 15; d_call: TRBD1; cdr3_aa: CASSFSGQGNQPQHF; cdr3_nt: TGCGCCAGCAGCTTTTCGGGACAGGGCAATCAGCCCCAGCATTTT
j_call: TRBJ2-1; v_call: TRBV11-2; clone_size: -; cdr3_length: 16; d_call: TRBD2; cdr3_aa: CASSSLSGTRYHEQFF; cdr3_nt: TGTGCCAGCAGCTCCCTCTCCGGGACTAGATACCATGAGCAGTTCTTC
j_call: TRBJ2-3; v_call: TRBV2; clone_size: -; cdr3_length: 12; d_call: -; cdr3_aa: CASSVSTDTQYF; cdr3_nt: TGTGCCAGCAGTGTTAGCACAGATACGCAGTATTTT
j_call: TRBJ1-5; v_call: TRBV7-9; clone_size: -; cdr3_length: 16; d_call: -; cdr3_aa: CASSLVGQGSNQPQHF; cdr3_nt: TGTGCCAGCAGCTTAGTTGGTCAGGGTAGCAATCAGCCCCAGCATTTT
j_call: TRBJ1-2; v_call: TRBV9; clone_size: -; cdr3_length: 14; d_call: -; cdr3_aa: CASSVSLGARGYTF; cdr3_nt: TGTGCCAGCAGCGTTTCCCTGGGGGCGCGCGGCTACACCTTC
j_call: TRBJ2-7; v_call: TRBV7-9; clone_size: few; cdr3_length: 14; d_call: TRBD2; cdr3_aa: CASSPPGLASEQYF; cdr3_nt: TGTGCCAGCAGCCCACCGGGACTAGCCTCCGAGCAGTACTTC
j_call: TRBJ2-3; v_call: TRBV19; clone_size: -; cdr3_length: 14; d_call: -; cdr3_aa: CASSRGQFTDTQYF; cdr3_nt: TGTGCCAGTAGTAGAGGACAATTCACAGATACGCAGTATTTT
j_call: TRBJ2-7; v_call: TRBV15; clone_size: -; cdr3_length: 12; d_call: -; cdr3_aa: CATGRGGYEQYF; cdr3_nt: TGTGCCACCGGACGGGGAGGCTACGAGCAGTACTTC
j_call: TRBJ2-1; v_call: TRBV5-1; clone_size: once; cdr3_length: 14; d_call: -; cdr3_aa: CASSLLAEYNEQFF; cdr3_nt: TGCGCCAGCAGCTTGTTGGCAGAATACAATGAGCAGTTCTTC
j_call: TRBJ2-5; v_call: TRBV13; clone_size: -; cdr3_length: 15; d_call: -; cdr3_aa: CASSLATWGGETQYF; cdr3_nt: TGTGCCAGCAGCTTAGCGACCTGGGGTGGGGAGACCCAGTACTTC
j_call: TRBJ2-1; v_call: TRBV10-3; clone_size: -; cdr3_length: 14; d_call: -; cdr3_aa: CAISKTFGEFEQFF; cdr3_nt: TGTGCCATCAGCAAAACATTCGGGGAGTTTGAGCAGTTCTTC
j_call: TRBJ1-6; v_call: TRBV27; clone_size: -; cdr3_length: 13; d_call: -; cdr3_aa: CAIGQSNNSPLHF; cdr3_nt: TGTGCCATCGGACAGAGCAATAATTCACCCCTCCACTTT
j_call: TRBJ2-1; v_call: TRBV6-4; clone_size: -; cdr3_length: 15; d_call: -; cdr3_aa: CASSPKQGSYNEQFF; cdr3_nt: TGTGCCAGCAGTCCAAAACAGGGTTCCTACAATGAGCAGTTCTTC
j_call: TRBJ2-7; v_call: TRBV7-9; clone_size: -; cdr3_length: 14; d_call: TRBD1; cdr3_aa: CASSLDRFSYEQYF; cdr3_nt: TGTGCCAGCAGCTTGGACAGGTTCTCCTACGAGCAGTACTTC
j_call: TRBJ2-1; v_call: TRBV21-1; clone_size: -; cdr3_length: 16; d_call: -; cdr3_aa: CASSKSGTGSYNEQFF; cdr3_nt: TGTGCCAGCAGCAAGAGTGGGACAGGGTCCTACAATGAGCAGTTCTTC
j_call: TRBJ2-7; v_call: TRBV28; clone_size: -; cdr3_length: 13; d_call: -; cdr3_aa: CASSWSGDYEQYF; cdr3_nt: TGTGCCAGCAGTTGGTCAGGGGACTACGAGCAGTACTTC
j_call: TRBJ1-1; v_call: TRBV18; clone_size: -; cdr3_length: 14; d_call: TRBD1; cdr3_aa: CASSPDRARTEAFF; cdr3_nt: TGTGCCAGCTCACCAGACAGGGCGAGGACTGAAGCTTTCTTT
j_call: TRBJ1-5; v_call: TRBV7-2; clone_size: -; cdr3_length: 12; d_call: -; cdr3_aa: CASSLPPKPQHF; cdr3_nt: TGTGCCAGCAGCTTGCCCCCAAAGCCCCAGCATTTT
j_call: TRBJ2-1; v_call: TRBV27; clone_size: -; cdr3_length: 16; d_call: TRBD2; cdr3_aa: CASSYIAGVGYNEQFF; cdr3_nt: TGTGCCAGCAGTTATATAGCGGGAGTCGGCTACAATGAGCAGTTCTTC
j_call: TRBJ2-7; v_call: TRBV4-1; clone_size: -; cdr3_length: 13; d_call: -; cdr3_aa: CASSQGAGYEQYF; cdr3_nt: TGCGCCAGCAGCCAAGGGGCAGGCTACGAGCAGTACTTC
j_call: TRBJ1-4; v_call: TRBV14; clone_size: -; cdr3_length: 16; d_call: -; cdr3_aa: CASSQRGFYTNEKLFF; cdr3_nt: TGTGCCAGCAGCCAACGGGGTTTCTACACTAATGAAAAACTGTTTTTT
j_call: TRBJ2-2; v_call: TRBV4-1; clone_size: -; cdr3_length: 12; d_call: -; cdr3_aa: CASSFFTGELFF; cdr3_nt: TGCGCCAGCAGCTTTTTCACCGGGGAGCTGTTTTTT
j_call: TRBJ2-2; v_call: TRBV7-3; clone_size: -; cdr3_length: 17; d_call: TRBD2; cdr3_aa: CASSLVSLAENTGELFF; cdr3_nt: TGTGCCAGCAGCTTAGTAAGCCTAGCGGAGAACACCGGGGAGCTGTTTTTT
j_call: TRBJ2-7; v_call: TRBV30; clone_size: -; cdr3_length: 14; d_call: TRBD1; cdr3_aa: CAWSVGTGVYEQYF; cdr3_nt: TGTGCCTGGAGTGTTGGGACAGGGGTCTACGAGCAGTACTTC
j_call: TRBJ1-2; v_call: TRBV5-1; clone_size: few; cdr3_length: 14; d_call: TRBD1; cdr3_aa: CASSNSGQNYGYTF; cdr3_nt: TGCGCCAGCAGCAACTCGGGACAGAACTATGGCTACACCTTC
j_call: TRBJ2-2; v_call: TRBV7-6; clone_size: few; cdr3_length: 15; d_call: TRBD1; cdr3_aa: CASSLTTGAGGELFF; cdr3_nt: TGTGCCAGCAGCTTGACAACAGGGGCGGGCGGGGAGCTGTTTTTT
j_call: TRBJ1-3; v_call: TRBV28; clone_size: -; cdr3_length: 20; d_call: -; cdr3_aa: CASGPGGTHGLGSSGNTIYF; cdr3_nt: TGTGCCAGCGGACCTGGGGGGACTCATGGTTTGGGATCCTCTGGAAACACCATATATTTT
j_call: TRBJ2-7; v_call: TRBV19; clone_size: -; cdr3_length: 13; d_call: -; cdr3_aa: CASSDRSPYEQYF; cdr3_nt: TGTGCCAGTAGTGACAGGTCCCCCTACGAGCAGTACTTC
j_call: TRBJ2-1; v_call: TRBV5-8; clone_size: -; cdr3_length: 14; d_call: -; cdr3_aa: CASPPEILNHEQFF; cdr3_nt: TGTGCCAGCCCTCCGGAAATACTAAACCATGAGCAGTTCTTC
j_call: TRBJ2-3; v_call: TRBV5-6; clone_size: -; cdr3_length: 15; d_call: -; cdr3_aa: CASSFGGWSTDTQYF; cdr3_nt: TGTGCCAGCAGCTTTGGGGGGTGGAGCACAGATACGCAGTATTTT
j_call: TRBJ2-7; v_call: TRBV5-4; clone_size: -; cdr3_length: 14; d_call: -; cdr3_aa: CASSSSGTVTEQYF; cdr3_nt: TGTGCCAGCAGCTCCTCCGGGACCGTTACGGAGCAGTACTTC
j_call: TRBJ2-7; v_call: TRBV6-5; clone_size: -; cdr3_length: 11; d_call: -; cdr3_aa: CASRKGYEQYF; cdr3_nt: TGTGCCAGCCGCAAGGGATACGAGCAGTACTTC
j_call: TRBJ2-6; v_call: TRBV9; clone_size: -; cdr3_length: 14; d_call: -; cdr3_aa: CASSVVSGANVLTF; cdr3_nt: TGTGCCAGCAGCGTAGTGTCTGGGGCCAACGTCCTGACTTTC
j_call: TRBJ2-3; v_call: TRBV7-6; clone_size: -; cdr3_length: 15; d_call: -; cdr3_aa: CASSLGWDNTDTQYF; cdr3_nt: TGTGCCAGCAGCCTCGGGTGGGACAACACAGATACGCAGTATTTT
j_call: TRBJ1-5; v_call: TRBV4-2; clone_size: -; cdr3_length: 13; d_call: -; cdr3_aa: CASSQDWAQPQHF; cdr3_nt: TGTGCCAGCAGCCAAGATTGGGCCCAGCCCCAGCATTTT
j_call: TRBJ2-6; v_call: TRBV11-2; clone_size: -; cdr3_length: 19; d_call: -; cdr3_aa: CASSFMVAGALSGANVLTF; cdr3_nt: TGTGCCAGCAGCTTTATGGTCGCGGGGGCCCTCTCTGGGGCCAACGTCCTGACTTTC
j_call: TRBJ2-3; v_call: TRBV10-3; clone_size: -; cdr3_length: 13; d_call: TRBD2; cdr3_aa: CAIRLAGLDTQYF; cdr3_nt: TGTGCCATCAGACTAGCGGGGTTAGATACGCAGTATTTT
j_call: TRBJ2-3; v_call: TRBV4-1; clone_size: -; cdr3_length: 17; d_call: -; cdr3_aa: CASSQDQVPSNPDTQYF; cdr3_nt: TGCGCCAGCAGCCAAGATCAGGTCCCGAGCAACCCAGATACGCAGTATTTT
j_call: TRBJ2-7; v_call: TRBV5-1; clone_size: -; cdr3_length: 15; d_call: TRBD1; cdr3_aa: CASRQTGTLSYEQYF; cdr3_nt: TGCGCCAGCAGACAGACAGGGACCCTCTCCTACGAGCAGTACTTC
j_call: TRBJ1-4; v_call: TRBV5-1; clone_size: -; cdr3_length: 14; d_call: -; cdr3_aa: CASSLEGINEKLFF; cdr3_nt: TGCGCCAGCAGCTTAGAAGGGATAAATGAAAAACTGTTTTTT
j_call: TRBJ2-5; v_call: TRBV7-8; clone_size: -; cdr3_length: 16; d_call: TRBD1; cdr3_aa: CASSLSTGEYQETQYF; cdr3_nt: TGTGCCAGCAGCTTATCAACAGGGGAGTACCAAGAGACCCAGTACTTC
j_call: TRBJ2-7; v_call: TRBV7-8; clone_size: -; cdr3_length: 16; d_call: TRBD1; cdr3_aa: CASSLMGDSADYEQYF; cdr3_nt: TGTGCCAGCAGCTTAATGGGGGACAGCGCCGACTACGAGCAGTACTTC
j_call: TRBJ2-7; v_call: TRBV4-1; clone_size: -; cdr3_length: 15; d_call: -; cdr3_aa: CASSPDVVGSYEQYF; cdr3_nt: TGCGCCAGCAGCCCAGACGTCGTGGGCTCCTACGAGCAGTACTTC